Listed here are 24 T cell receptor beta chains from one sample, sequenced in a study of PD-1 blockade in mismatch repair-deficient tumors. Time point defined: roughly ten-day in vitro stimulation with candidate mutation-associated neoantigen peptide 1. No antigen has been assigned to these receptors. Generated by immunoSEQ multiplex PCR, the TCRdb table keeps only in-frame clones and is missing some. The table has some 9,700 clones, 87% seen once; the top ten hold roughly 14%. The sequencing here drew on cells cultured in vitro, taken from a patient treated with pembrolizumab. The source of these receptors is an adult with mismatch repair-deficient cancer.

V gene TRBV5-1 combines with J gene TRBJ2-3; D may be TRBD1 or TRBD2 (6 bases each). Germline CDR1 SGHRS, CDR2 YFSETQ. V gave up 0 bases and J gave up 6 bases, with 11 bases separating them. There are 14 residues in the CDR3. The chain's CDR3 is CASSLVGGPDTQYF. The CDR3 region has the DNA TGCGCCAGCAGCTTGGTCGGGGGCCCGGATACGCAGTATTTT.

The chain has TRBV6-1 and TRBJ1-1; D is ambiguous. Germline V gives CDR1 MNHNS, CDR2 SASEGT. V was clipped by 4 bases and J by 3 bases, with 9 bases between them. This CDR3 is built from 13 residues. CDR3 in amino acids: CASSGQAHTEAFF. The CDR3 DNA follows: TGTGCCAGCAGTGGTCAGGCCCACACTGAAGCTTTCTTT.

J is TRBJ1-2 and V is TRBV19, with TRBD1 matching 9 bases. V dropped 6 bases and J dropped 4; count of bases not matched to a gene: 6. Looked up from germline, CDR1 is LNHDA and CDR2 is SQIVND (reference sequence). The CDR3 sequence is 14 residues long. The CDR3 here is CASRSTGGSYGYTF. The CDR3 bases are TGTGCCAGTAGATCGACAGGGGGAAGCTATGGCTACACCTTC.

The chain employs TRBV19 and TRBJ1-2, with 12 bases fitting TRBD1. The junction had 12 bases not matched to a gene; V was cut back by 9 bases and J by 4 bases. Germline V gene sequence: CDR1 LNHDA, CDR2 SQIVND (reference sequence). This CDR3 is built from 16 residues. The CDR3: CASIEPGQGAGYGYTF. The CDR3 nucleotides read TGTGCCAGCATTGAACCGGGACAGGGGGCTGGCTATGGCTACACCTTC.

As DNA, the CDR3 is TGTGCCAGCAGTAGGACGGGGGCTGAGGACGAGCAGTACTTC. Translation: CASSRTGAEDEQYF. The V call is TRBV7-3, the J call TRBJ2-7; D may be TRBD1 or TRBD2 (6 bases each). In germline, CDR1 is SGHTA, CDR2 FQGTGA. This CDR3 has 14 amino acids. The V end was cut by 6 bases, the J end by 5 bases, with 17 bases between. Complete variable domain (other parts from reference TRBV7-3 and TRBJ2-7): GAGVSQTPSNKVTEKGKYVELRCDPISGHTALYWYRQSLGQGPEFLIYFQGTGAADDSGLPNDRFFAVRPEGSVSTLKIQRTERGDSAVYLCASSRTGAEDEQYFGPGTRLTVT.

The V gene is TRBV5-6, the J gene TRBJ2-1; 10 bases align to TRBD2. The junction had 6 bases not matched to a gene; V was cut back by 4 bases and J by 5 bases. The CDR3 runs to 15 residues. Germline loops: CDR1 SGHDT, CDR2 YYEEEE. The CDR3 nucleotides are TGTGCCAGCAGCGGCACGCTAGCGGGAGACAATGAGCAGTTCTTC. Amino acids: CASSGTLAGDNEQFF.

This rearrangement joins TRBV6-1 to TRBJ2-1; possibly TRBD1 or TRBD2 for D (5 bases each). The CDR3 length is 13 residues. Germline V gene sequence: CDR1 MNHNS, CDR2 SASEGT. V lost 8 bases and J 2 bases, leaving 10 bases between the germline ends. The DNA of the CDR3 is TGTGCCAGCCGGGACGGGCCCTACAATGAGCAGTTCTTC. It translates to CASRDGPYNEQFF.

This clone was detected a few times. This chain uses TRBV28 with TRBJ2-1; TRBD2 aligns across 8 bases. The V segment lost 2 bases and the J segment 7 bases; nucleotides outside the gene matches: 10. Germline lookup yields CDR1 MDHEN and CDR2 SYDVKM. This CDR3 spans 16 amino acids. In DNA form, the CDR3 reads TGTGCCAGCAGTTTAGGTTCGAGGACTAGCAGGAATGAGCAGTTCTTC. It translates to CASSLGSRTSRNEQFF.

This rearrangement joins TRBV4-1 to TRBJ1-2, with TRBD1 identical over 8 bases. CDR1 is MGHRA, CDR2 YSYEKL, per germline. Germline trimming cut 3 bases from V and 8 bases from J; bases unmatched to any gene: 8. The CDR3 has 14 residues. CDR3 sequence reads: CASSQLVRGPGYTF. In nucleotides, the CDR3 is TGCGCCAGCAGCCAGCTCGTCAGGGGGCCGGGCTACACCTTC.

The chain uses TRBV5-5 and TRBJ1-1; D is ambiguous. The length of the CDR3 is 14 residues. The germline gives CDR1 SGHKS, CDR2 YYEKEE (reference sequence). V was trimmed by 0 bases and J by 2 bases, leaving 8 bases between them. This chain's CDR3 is CASSLEVANTEAFF. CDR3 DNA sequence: TGTGCCAGCAGCTTGGAGGTTGCAAACACTGAAGCTTTCTTT. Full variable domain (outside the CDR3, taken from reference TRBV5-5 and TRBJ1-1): DAGVTQSPTHLIKTRGQQVTLRCSPISGHKSVSWYQQVLGQGPQFIFQYYEKEERGRGNFPDRFSARQFPNYSSELNVNALLLGDSALYLCASSLEVANTEAFFGQGTRLTVV.

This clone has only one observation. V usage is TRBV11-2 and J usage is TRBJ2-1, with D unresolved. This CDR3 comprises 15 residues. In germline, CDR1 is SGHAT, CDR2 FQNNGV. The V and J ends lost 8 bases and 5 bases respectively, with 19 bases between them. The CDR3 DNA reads TGTGCCAGCTCCCCAGGTCCCGGCCATCACAATGAGCAGTTCTTC. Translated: CASSPGPGHHNEQFF.

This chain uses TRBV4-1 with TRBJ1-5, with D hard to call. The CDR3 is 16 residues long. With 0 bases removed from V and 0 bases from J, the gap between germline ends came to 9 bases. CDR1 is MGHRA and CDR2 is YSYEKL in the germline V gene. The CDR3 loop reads CASSQEPGLSNQPQHF. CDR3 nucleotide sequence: TGCGCCAGCAGCCAAGAACCGGGTCTTAGCAATCAGCCCCAGCATTTT.

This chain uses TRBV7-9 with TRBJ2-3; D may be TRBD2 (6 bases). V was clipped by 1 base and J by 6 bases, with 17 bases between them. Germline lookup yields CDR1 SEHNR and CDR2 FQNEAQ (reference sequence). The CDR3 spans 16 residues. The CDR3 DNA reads TGTGCCAGCAGCTTAGGCGGCCGGGGGAGCGGGGATACGCAGTATTTT. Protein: CASSLGGRGSGDTQYF.

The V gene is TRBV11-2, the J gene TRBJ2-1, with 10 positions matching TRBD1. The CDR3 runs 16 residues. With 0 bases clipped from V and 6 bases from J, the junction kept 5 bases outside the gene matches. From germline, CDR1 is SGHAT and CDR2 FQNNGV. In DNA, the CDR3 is TGTGCCAGCAGCTTAGATAGACAGGGGGCGGCCAATGAGCAGTTCTTC. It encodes CASSLDRQGAANEQFF.

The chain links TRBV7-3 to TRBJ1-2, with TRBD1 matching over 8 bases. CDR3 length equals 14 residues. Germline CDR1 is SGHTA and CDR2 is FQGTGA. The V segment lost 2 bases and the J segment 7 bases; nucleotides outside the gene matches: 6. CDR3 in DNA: TGTGCCAGCAGCTTAGACAGGGGAACTGGTGGCTACACCTTC. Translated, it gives CASSLDRGTGGYTF. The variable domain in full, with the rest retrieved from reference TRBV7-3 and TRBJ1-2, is GAGVSQTPSNKVTEKGKYVELRCDPISGHTALYWYRQSLGQGPEFLIYFQGTGAADDSGLPNDRFFAVRPEGSVSTLKIQRTERGDSAVYLCASSLDRGTGGYTFGSGTRLTVV.

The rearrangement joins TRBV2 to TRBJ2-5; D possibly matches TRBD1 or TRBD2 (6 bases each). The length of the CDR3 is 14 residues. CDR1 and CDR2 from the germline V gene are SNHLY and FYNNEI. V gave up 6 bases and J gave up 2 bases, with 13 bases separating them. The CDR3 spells CASSVLGGQETQYF. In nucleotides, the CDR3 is TGTGCCAGCAGCGTCCTAGGGGGGCAAGAGACCCAGTACTTC. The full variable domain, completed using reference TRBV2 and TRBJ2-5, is EPEVTQTPSHQVTQMGQEVILRCVPISNHLYFYWYRQILGQKVEFLVSFYNNEISEKSEIFDDQFSVERPDGSNFTLKIRSTKLEDSAMYFCASSVLGGQETQYFGPGTRLLVL.

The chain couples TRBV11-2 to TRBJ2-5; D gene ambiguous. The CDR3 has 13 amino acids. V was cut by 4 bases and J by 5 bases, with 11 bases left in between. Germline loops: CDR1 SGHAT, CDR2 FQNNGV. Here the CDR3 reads CASSSDRRETQYF. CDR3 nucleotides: TGTGCCAGCAGCTCCGATAGGCGGGAGACCCAGTACTTC.

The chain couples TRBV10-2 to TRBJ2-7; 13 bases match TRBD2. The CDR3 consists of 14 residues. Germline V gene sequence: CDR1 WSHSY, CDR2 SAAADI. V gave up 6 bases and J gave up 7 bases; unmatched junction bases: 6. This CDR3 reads CASSRTSGSGEQYF. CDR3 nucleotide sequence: TGCGCCAGCAGCCGGACTAGCGGGAGTGGTGAGCAGTACTTC.

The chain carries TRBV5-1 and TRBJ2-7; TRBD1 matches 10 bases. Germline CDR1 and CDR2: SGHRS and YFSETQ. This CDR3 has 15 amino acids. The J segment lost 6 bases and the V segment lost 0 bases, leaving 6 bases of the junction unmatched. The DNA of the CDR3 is TGCGCCAGCAGCTTGGTTGGACAGGGGGTTGGCGAGCAGTACTTC. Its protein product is CASSLVGQGVGEQYF.

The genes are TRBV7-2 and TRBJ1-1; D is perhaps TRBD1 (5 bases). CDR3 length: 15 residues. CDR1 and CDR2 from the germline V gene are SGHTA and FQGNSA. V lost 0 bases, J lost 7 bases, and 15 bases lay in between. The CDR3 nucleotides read TGTGCCAGCAGCTTAGCGGCGGGGCAGGGAGATGAAGCTTTCTTT. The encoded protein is CASSLAAGQGDEAFF.

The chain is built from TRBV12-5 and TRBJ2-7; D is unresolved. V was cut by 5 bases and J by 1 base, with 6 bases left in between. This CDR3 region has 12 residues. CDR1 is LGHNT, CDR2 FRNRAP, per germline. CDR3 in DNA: TGTGCTAGTGGTCGCGGATCCTACGAGCAGTACTTC. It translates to CASGRGSYEQYF.

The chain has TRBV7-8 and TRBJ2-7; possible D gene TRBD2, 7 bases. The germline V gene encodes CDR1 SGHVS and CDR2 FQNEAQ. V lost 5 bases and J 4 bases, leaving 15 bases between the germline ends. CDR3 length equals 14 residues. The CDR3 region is CASSRGGRVYEQYF. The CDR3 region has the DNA TGTGCCAGCAGCCGAGGGGGGAGGGTTTACGAGCAGTACTTC.

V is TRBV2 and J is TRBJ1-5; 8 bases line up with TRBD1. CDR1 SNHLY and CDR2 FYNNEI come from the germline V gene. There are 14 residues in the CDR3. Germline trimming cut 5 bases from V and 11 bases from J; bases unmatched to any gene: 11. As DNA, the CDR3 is TGTGCCAGCAGTCAGGGGGCCTACCAAGGGGCCCAGCATTTT. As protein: CASSQGAYQGAQHF.

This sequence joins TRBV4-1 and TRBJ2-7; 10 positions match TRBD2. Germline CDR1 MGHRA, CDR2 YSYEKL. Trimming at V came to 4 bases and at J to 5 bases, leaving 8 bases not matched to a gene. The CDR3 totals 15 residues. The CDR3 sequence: CASSRIQREGHEQYF. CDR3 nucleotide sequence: TGCGCCAGCAGCCGTATCCAGCGGGAGGGCCACGAGCAGTACTTC.